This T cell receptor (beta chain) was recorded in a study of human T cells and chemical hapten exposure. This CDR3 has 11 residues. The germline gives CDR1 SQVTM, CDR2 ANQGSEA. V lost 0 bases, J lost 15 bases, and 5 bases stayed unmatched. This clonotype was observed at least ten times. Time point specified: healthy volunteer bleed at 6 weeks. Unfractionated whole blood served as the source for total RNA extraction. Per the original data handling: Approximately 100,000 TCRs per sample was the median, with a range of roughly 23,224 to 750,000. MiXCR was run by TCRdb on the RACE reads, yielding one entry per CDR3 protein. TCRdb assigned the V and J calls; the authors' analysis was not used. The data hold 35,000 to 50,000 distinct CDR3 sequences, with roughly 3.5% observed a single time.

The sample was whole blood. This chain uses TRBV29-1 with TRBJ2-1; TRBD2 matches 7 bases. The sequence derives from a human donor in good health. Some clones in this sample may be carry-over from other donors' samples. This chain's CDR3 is CSVEDPGLWFF. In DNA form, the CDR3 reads TGCAGCGTTGAAGATCCGGGACTATGGTTCTTC.